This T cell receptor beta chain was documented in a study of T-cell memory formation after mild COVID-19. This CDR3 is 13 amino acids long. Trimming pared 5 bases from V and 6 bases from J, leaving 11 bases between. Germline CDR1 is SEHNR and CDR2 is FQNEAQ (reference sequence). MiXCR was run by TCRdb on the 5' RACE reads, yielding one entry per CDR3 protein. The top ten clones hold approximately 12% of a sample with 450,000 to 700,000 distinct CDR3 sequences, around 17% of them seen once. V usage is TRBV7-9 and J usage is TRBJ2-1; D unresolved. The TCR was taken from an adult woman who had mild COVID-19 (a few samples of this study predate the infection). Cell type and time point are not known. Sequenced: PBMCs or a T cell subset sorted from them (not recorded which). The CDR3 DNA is TGTGCCAGCAGCCCCCCGCGTGGCAATGAGCAGTTCTTC. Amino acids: CASSPPRGNEQFF.